This TCR beta chain is drawn from a study of Tregs in tolerant kidney transplant recipients. Points from the study as a whole: Donor-specific Treg expansion exceeded global Treg expansion in tolerant patients, suggesting antigen drive. Nucleotide sequences could not be compared across some patients' samples due to primer changes. The small number of patients limits these findings pending further validation. No direct test of biological reproducibility was done here.

The nonmyeloablative bone marrow transplants came from related graft donors, with transient mixed chimerism. About this clone: Its antigen is unidentified. The read terminates 3 residues before the CDR3 end, so the remaining end is supplied by the germline J gene.

The data were produced by immunoSEQ multiplex PCR, yet TCRdb's version contains in-frame clones alone and is incomplete. The specimen's table records 25,000 or so clones. Looked up from germline, CDR1 is SGHKS and CDR2 is YYEKEE (reference sequence). This CDR3 region has 14 residues. This receptor was taken from a human patient who received a combined kidney and bone marrow transplant. Part of the T cell pool may stem from the graft donor. The sequences come from CD4+ T cells from blood (PBMCs), collected 6 months after the transplant. This chain links TRBV5-5 with TRBJ1-4; 12 nucleotides match TRBD1. The sequenced CDR3 bases are TGTGCCAGCAGCTCGGGACAGGGGGCTTGGAAA. Translated, it gives CASSSGQGAWK. The whole CDR3 sequence reads CASSSGQGAWKLFF.